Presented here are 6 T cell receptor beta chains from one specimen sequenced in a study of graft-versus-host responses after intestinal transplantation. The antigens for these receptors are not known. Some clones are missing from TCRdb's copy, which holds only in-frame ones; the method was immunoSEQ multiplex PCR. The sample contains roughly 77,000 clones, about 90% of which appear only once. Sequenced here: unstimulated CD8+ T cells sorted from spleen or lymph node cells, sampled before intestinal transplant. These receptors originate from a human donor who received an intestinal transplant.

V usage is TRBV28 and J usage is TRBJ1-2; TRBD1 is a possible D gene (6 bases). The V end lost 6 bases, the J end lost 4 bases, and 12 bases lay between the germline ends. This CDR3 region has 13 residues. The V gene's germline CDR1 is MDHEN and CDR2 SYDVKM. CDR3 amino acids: CASRPAGAYGYTF. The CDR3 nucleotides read TGTGCCAGCAGACCCGCGGGGGCCTATGGCTACACCTTC.

The CDR3 DNA reads TGTGCCAGCAGTTTAACAGGATTCAATCAGCCCCAGCATTTT. Amino acid sequence: CASSLTGFNQPQHF. The V call is TRBV28, the J call TRBJ1-5; maybe TRBD1 (5 bases). CDR3 length: 14 amino acids. Germline V gene data show CDR1 as MDHEN and CDR2 as SYDVKM. V was clipped by 2 bases and J by 3 bases, with 8 bases between them.

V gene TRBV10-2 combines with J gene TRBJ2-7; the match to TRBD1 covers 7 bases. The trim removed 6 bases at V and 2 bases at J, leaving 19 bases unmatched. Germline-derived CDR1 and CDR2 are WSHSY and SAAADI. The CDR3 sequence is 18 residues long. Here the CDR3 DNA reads TGCGCCAGCAGCCTAAACCGAGGGGGCGCCAAACACGCCTACGAGCAGTACTTC. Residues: CASSLNRGGAKHAYEQYF.

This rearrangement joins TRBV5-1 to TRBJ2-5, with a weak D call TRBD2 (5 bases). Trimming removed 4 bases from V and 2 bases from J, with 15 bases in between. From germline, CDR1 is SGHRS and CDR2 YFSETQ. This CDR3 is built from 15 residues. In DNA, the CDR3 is TGCGCCAGCAGCCCCCGCGCGAGGGCACAAGAGACCCAGTACTTC. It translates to CASSPRARAQETQYF.

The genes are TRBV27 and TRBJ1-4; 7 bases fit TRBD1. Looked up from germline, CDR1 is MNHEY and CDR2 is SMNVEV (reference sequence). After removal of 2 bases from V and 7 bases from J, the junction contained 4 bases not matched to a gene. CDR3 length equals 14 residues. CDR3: CASSLQGDGEKLFF. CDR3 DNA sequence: TGTGCCAGCAGTTTACAGGGGGACGGTGAAAAACTGTTTTTT.

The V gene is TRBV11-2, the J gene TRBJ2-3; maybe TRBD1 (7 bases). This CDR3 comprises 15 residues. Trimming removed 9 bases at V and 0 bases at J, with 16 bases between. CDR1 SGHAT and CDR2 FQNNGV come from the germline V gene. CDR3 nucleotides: TGTGCCAGTGGAGGGGGCGGAACCAGCACAGATACGCAGTATTTT. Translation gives CASGGGGTSTDTQYF.